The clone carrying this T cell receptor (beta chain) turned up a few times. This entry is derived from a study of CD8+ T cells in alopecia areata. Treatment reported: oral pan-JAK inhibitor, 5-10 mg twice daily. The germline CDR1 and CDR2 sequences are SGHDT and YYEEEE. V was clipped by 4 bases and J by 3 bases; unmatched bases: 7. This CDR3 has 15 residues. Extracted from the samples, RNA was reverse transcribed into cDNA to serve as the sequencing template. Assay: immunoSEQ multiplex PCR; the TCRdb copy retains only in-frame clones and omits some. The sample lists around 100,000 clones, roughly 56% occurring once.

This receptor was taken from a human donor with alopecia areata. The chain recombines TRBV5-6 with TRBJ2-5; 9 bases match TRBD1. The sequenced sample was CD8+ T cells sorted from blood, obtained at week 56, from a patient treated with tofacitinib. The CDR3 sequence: CASSPGTGMKETQYF. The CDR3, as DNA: TGTGCCAGCAGCCCCGGGACAGGGATGAAAGAGACCCAGTACTTC.